This T cell receptor (beta chain) was profiled in a study of blood T cell repertoires in COVID-19. TCRdb keeps only in-frame clones here, not all; method: immunoSEQ multiplex PCR. The repertoire holds roughly 280,000 clones, with roughly 90% as singletons. This CDR3 has 14 amino acids. Germline CDR1 reads SGHAT; CDR2 reads FQNNGV. With 8 bases clipped from V and 6 bases from J, the junction kept 9 bases outside the gene matches. Participants were aged about 18 to 100 years from roughly 25 US areas. Recovered participants had two consecutive negative NP/OP PCR tests, healthcare professional clearance, or symptom resolution.

This TCR derives from a woman in her forties or fifties who had recovered from COVID-19. The sequencing input was PBMCs or T cells enriched from blood (not recorded which). The genes are TRBV11-2 and TRBJ2-3; 9 bases are shared with TRBD2. CDR3 DNA: TGTGCCAGCCGTCAGCGGGGGGACGTGGATACGCAGTATTTT. The encoded protein is CASRQRGDVDTQYF.